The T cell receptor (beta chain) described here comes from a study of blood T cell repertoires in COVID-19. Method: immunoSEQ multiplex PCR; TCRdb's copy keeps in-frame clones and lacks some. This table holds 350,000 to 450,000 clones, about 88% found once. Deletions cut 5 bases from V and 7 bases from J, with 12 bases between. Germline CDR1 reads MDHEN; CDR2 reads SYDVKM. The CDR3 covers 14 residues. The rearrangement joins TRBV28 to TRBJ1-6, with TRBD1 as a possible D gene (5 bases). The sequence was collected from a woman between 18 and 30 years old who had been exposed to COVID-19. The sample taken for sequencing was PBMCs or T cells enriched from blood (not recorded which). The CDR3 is CASSRDFRNSPLHF. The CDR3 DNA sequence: TGTGCCAGCAGTCGGGACTTTAGGAATTCACCCCTCCACTTT.